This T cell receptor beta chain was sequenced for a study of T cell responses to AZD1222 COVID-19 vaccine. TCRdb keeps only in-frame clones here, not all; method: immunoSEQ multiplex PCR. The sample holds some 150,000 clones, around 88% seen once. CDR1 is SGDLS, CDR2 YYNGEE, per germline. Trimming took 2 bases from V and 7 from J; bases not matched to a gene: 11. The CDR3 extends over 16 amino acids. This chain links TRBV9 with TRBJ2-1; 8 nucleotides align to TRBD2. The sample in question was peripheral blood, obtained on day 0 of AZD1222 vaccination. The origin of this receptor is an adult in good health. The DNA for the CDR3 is TGTGCCAGCAGCGTCGGCTCTGCGGGGGGCTGGAATGAGCAGTTCTTC. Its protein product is CASSVGSAGGWNEQFF.